This TCR beta chain was sequenced in a study of monozygotic twins with inflammatory bowel disease. Per the germline V gene, CDR1 is LNHNV and CDR2 is YYDKDF (reference sequence). This CDR3 spans 14 amino acids. TCRdb reanalyzed the 5' RACE reads and collapses them to one entry per CDR3 protein, without DNA. The table lists 200,000 to 250,000 distinct CDR3 sequences. General observations from the study: Discrimination among different T cell subtypes was not achievable. A single strong clonotype or signal linked to IBD was not supported.

As regards this clonotype: Its antigen is still unknown.

Sequenced material: blood. The chain joins TRBV15 to TRBJ1-1; the TCRdb call, TRBD1, lacks DNA for checking. This TCR derives from a human donor with ulcerative colitis or Crohn's disease, or a healthy co-twin of an affected twin (not recorded which). CDR3 region: CTTSGTGGGTEAFF.